This T cell receptor beta chain was recovered during a study of shared clonotypes between healthy human individuals. The overall study: The cohort comprised a couple of women and three men. Their ages spanned 18 to 49 years. Study-wide results and caveats: Non-shared clonotypes showed lower generation probabilities than clonotypes common to all four donors.

Negatively enriched CD4+ T cells were divided by CD45RA into naive and memory. Generated by immunoSEQ multiplex PCR, the TCRdb table keeps only in-frame clones and is missing some. The sample holds about 2.3 million clones, around 93% seen once. The germline V gene encodes CDR1 ENHRY and CDR2 SYGVKD. The length of the CDR3 is 15 residues. V lost 11 bases and J 2 bases, leaving 21 bases between the germline ends. In regard to this clone: Its specificity is not known.

This sequence joins TRBV10-3 and TRBJ1-1; possible D gene TRBD1, 6 bases. This TCR was sampled from a young man in good health. Some clones in this sample may be carry-over from other donors' samples. Specimen: naive CD4+ T cells from PBMCs. Subset described: CD45RA+ positively selected. The CDR3 protein is CASKREGQSNTEAFF. The CDR3 nucleotides read TGTGCCTCAAAGAGAGAAGGACAGTCCAACACTGAAGCTTTCTTT.